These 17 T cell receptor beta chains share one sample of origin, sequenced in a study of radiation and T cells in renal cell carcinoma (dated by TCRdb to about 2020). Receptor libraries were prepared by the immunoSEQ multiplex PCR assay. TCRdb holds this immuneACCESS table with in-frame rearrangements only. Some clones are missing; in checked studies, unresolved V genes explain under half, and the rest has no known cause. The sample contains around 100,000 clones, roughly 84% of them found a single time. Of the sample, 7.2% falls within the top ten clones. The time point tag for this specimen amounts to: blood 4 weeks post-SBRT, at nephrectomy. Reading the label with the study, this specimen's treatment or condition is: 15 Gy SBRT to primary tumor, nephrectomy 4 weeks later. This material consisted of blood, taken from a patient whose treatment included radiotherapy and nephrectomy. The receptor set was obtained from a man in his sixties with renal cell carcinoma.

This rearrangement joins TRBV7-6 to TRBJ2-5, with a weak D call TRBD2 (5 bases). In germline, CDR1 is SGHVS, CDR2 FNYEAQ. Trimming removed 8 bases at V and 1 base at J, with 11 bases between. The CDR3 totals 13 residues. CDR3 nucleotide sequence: TGTGCCAGCGCGGGCCTAGCCCAAGAGACCCAGTACTTC. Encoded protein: CASAGLAQETQYF.

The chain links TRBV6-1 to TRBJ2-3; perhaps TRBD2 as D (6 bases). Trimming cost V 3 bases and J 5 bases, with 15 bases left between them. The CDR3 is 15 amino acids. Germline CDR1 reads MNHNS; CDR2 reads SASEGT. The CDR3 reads CASSEGRGLLDTQYF. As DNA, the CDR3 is TGTGCCAGCAGTGAGGGGCGGGGACTCCTAGATACGCAGTATTTT.

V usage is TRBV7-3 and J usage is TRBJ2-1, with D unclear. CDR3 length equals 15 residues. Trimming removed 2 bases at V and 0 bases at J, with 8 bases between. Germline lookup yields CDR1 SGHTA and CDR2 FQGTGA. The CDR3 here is CASSLSRRSYNEQFF. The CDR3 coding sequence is TGTGCCAGCAGCTTATCTAGACGCTCCTACAATGAGCAGTTCTTC.

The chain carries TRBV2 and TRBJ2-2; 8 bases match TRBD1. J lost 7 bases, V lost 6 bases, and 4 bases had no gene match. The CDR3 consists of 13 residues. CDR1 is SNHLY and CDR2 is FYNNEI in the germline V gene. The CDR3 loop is CASRDRVIGELFF. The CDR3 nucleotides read TGTGCCAGCAGGGACAGGGTTATCGGGGAGCTGTTTTTT.

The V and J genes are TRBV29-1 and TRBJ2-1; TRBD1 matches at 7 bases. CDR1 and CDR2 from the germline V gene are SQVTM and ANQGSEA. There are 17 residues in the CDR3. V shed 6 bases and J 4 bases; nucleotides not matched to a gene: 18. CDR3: CSVLDRGQDRPYNEQFF. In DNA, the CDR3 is TGCAGCGTCCTCGATAGGGGGCAGGACAGGCCTTACAATGAGCAGTTCTTC.

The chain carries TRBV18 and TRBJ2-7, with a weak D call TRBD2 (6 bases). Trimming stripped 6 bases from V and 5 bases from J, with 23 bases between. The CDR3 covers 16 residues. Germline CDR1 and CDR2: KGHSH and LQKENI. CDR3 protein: CASSAWGGILNDEQYF. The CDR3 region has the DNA TGTGCCAGCTCCGCTTGGGGCGGGATCTTGAACGACGAGCAGTACTTC.

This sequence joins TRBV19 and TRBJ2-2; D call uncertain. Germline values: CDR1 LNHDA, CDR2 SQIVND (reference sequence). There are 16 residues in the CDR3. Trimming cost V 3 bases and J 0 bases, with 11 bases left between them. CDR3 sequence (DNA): TGTGCCAGTAGTATCCTGCCAGGATCGAACACCGGGGAGCTGTTTTTT. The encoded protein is CASSILPGSNTGELFF. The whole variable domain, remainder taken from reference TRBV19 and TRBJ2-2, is DGGITQSPKYLFRKEGQNVTLSCEQNLNHDAMYWYRQDPGQGLRLIYYSQIVNDFQKGDIAEGYSVSREKKESFPLTVTSAQKNPTAFYLCASSILPGSNTGELFFGEGSRLTVL.

For the CDR3, the DNA is TGTGCCAGCAGCTTACGACAGGTGGCTGAGCAGTTCTTC. Its translation is CASSLRQVAEQFF. J is TRBJ2-1 and V is TRBV11-1, with D perhaps TRBD1 (6 bases). The germline V gene has CDR1 SGHAT and CDR2 FQDESV (reference sequence). CDR3 size: 13 residues. V was trimmed by 2 bases and J by 9 bases, leaving 11 bases between them. Full variable domain (outside the CDR3, taken from reference TRBV11-1 and TRBJ2-1): EAEVAQSPRYKITEKSQAVAFWCDPISGHATLYWYRQILGQGPELLVQFQDESVVDDSQLPKDRFSAERLKGVDSTLKIQPAELGDSAMYLCASSLRQVAEQFFGPGTRLTVL.

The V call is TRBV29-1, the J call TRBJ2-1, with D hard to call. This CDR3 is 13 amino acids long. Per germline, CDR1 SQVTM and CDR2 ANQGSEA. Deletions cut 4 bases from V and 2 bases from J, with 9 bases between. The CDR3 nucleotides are TGCAGCGTTGCGACTGTCCCCTACAATGAGCAGTTCTTC. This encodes CSVATVPYNEQFF.

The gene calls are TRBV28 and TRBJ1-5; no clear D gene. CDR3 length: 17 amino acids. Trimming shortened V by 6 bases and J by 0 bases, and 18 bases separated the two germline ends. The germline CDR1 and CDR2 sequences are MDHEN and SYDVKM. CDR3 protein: CASSLPGVGHSNQPQHF. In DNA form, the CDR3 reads TGTGCCAGCAGCCTACCCGGGGTGGGTCATAGCAATCAGCCCCAGCATTTT.

CDR3 in DNA: TGCAGCGTAACAGGGGGCTTTGACACCGGGGAGCTGTTTTTT. It is translated as CSVTGGFDTGELFF. V is TRBV29-1 and J is TRBJ2-2; 9 bases are shared with TRBD1. Per germline, CDR1 SQVTM and CDR2 ANQGSEA. The CDR3 totals 14 residues. Germline trimming cut 6 bases from V and 3 bases from J; bases unmatched to any gene: 5.

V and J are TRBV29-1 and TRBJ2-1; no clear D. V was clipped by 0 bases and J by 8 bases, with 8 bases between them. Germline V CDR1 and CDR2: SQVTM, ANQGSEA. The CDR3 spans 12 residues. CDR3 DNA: TGCAGCGTTGAAGACGCTAGGGATGAGCAGTTCTTC. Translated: CSVEDARDEQFF.

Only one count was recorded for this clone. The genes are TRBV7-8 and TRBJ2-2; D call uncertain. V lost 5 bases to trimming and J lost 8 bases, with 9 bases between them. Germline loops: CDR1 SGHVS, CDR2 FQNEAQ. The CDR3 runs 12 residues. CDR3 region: CASSPLLGELFF. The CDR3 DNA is TGTGCCAGCAGCCCCCTGTTGGGGGAGCTGTTTTTT.

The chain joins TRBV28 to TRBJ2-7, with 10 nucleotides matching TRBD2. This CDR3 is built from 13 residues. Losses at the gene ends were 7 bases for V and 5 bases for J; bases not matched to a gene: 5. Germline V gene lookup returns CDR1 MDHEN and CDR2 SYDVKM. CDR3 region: CASKKREGDEQYF. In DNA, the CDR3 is TGTGCCAGCAAAAAGCGGGAGGGTGACGAGCAGTACTTC.

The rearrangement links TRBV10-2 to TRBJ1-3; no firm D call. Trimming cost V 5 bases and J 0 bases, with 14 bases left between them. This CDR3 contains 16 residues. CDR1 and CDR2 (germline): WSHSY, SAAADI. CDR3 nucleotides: TGCGCCAGCAGTCCCACCCAAAGGAGCTCTGGAAACACCATATATTTT. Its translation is CASSPTQRSSGNTIYF.

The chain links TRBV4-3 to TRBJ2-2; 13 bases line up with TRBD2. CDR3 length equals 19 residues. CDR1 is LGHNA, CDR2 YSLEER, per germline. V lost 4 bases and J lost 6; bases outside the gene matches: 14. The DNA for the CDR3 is TGCGCCAGCAGCCCTACCCTCCCGGGACTAGCGGGGCCGCCCGGGGAGCTGTTTTTT. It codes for CASSPTLPGLAGPPGELFF.

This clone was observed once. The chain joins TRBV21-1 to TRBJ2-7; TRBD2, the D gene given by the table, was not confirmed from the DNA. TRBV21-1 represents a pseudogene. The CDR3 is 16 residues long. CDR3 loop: CASSKTVVAGTYEQYF. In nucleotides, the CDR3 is TGTGCCAGCAGCAAAACCGTAGTAGCGGGAACCTACGAGCAGTACTTC.